The 13 T cell receptor beta chains below were found in one sample sequenced in a study of CD8 T cells in ankylosing spondylitis. Regarding the study as a whole: Within ankylosing spondylitis blood, a TCR beta motif made up of under 10 highly homologous variants appeared to be characteristic.

Their antigen targets remain unknown. TCRdb re-called the 5' RACE reads with MiXCR, one entry per CDR3 protein. This sample has 400,000 to 450,000 distinct CDR3 sequences; 17% occur once, and the top ten carry over 0.9%. The sample consisted of blood, either unsorted or a sorted T cell fraction (not recorded which). Every receptor here comes from a male donor with ankylosing spondylitis.

The rearrangement joins TRBV11-3 to TRBJ1-1, with D perhaps matching TRBD1 (5 bases). The CDR3 extends over 14 amino acids. CDR1 and CDR2 (germline): SGHNT, YENEEA. Trimming shortened V by 0 bases and J by 9 bases, and 14 bases separated the two germline ends. The CDR3 nucleotides read TGTGCCAGCAGCTTAGATCCTGGGGGTTTGAAAGCTTTCTTT. Translating gives CASSLDPGGLKAFF.

In this sample, this clonotype turned up a few times. The chain has TRBV12-3 or TRBV12-4 and TRBJ2-2; TRBD2 is a possible D gene (5 bases). CDR3 length equals 16 residues. Trimming pared 7 bases from V and 2 bases from J, leaving 17 bases between. Here the CDR3 reads CASTNSWGVNTGELFF. CDR3 DNA sequence: TGTGCCAGCACCAACTCCTGGGGAGTAAACACCGGGGAGCTGTTTTTT.

This clonotype was recorded a few times. V gene TRBV5-1 combines with J gene TRBJ1-3; no firm D call. Trimming cost V 0 bases and J 3 bases, with 7 bases left between them. Germline loops: CDR1 SGHRS, CDR2 YFSETQ. The CDR3 is made up of 14 amino acids. CDR3 protein: CASSLEGNGNTIYF. Written as DNA, the CDR3 is TGCGCCAGCAGCTTGGAAGGGAATGGAAACACCATATATTTT.

Only a few counts were recorded for this clonotype. The genes are TRBV20-1 and TRBJ1-2; TRBD1 is a possible D gene (6 bases). Trimming removed 8 bases from V and 4 bases from J, with 11 bases in between. The V gene's germline CDR1 is DFQATT and CDR2 SNEGSKA (reference sequence). The CDR3 has 11 amino acids. The CDR3: CSTDSSYGYTF. The CDR3 DNA is TGCAGTACGGACAGCAGCTATGGCTACACCTTC.

The genes are TRBV28 and TRBJ2-1; 12 bases map to TRBD2. V was clipped by 8 bases and J by 3 bases; unmatched bases: 8. CDR1 MDHEN and CDR2 SYDVKM come from the germline V gene. The CDR3 runs to 16 residues. In DNA, the CDR3 is TGTGCCAGCCCTCCTAGCGGGAGGGATAACTACAATGAGCAGTTCTTC. The encoded protein is CASPPSGRDNYNEQFF.

This chain joins TRBV4-2 and TRBJ2-2, with 8 bases identical to TRBD1. The junction had 5 bases not matched to a gene; V was cut back by 2 bases and J by 0 bases. There are 17 residues in the CDR3. Germline CDR1 reads LGHNA; CDR2 reads YNFKEQ. The CDR3 coding sequence is TGTGCCAGCAGCCAAAACGCAGGGGGCGCGAACACCGGGGAGCTGTTTTTT. Protein product: CASSQNAGGANTGELFF.

This clonotype was recorded once. The chain employs TRBV7-2 and TRBJ2-7; TRBD1 matches at 8 bases. V lost 0 bases, J lost 0 bases, and 1 base stayed unmatched. Germline CDR1 SGHTA, CDR2 FQGNSA. The CDR3 length is 15 residues. The CDR3 loop is CASSLAGQASYEQYF. The CDR3 DNA is TGTGCCAGCAGCTTAGCGGGACAGGCCTCCTACGAGCAGTACTTC.

The V gene is TRBV7-3, the J gene TRBJ2-2; D uncertain. Germline V gene data show CDR1 as SGHTA and CDR2 as FQGTGA. The CDR3 is 13 residues long. V gave up 1 base and J gave up 1 base, with 1 base separating them. The CDR3 sequence is CASSLKNTGELFF. CDR3 DNA: TGTGCCAGCAGCTTAAAGAACACCGGGGAGCTGTTTTTT.

J is TRBJ2-1 and V is TRBV5-1, with 9 bases matching TRBD2. The ends lost 0 bases at V and 7 bases at J; junction bases unmatched: 8. The CDR3 length is 16 residues. Germline lookup yields CDR1 SGHRS and CDR2 YFSETQ. The CDR3 DNA reads TGCGCCAGCAGCTTGGTTCCGACTAGCGGTGTAAATGAGCAGTTCTTC. It specifies CASSLVPTSGVNEQFF.

The V call is TRBV5-1, the J call TRBJ2-7; no definite D call. The length of the CDR3 is 13 residues. Trimming left V 4 bases short and J 5 bases short, with 13 bases between. Germline-derived CDR1 and CDR2 are SGHRS and YFSETQ. As DNA, the CDR3 is TGCGCCAGCAGCCCCCTGGGGTTGAACGAGCAGTACTTC. Its protein is CASSPLGLNEQYF.

The chain recombines TRBV18 with TRBJ2-3; 7 nucleotides align to TRBD1. With V trimmed by 5 bases and J by 1 base, 12 bases remained unmatched. CDR1 KGHSH and CDR2 LQKENI come from the germline V gene. This CDR3 is built from 17 residues. The CDR3 spells CASSGATGRGRTDTQYF. For the CDR3, the DNA is TGTGCCAGCTCAGGCGCGACAGGGCGCGGTCGCACAGATACGCAGTATTTT.

This clonotype was recorded many times. This chain uses TRBV6-1 with TRBJ1-1; D possibly corresponds to TRBD1 (5 bases). The CDR3 is 15 amino acids. The ends were cut back, 6 bases at V and 3 bases at J, with 17 bases in the middle. Germline CDR1 MNHNS, CDR2 SASEGT. The CDR3 coding sequence is TGTGCCAGCAGACACGTCAGGGCAAGGGACACTGAAGCTTTCTTT. This gives the protein CASRHVRARDTEAFF.

V is TRBV20-1 and J is TRBJ1-2; 7 nucleotides align to TRBD1. The junction had 10 bases not matched to a gene; V was cut back by 4 bases and J by 5 bases. This CDR3 has 14 amino acids. The germline V gene encodes CDR1 DFQATT and CDR2 SNEGSKA (reference sequence). CDR3 nucleotides: TGCAGTGCTAATTACAGGGGCTTGGAGTATGGCTACACCTTC. Protein: CSANYRGLEYGYTF.